The rows below give T cell receptor beta chains drawn from one sample of a study of blood T cell repertoires in COVID-19. Measured with immunoSEQ multiplex PCR; TCRdb has only the in-frame clones, and not every one. Of roughly 290,000 clones in the sample, roughly 88% are singletons; the top ten hold 4.3%. The sequencing sample was made of PBMCs or T cells enriched from blood (not recorded which). Source of these receptors: a woman between 25 and 40 years old who had recovered from COVID-19. Each CDR3 is given with its conserved first and last residue. A D gene is named only where the DNA matches it firmly. A clone size is listed for some rows: how often the clone was seen (once, few, many), or a class if it is expanded.

clone_size | d_call | j_call | v_call | cdr3_aa | cdr3_nt
once | TRBD1 | TRBJ1-1 | TRBV5-5 | CASSFWRGRTGLNTEAFF | TGTGCCAGCAGCTTCTGGAGGGGCCGGACAGGCTTGAACACTGAAGCTTTCTTT
. | . | TRBJ2-5 | TRBV24-1 | CATSDSILIPGYETQYF | TGTGCCACCAGTGATTCGATTCTCATTCCAGGGTACGAGACCCAGTACTTC
. | TRBD1 | TRBJ2-1 | TRBV30 | CAWGQGGNEQFF | TGTGCCTGGGGACAGGGAGGCAATGAGCAGTTCTTC
. | . | TRBJ1-5 | TRBV27 | CASSLSGQGRVGQPQHF | TGTGCCAGCAGTCTTAGTGGGCAGGGCAGGGTTGGCCAGCCCCAGCATTTT
. | TRBD2 | TRBJ2-7 | TRBV3-1/TRBV3-2 | CASSGGLAGGGEQYF | TGTGCCTCCAGCGGGGGACTAGCGGGAGGGGGCGAGCAGTACTTC
once | . | TRBJ2-2 | TRBV30 | CAWSVLGAGELFF | TGTGCCTGGAGTGTTTTGGGAGCCGGGGAGCTGTTTTTT
. | . | TRBJ2-7 | TRBV4-1 | CASSQDPGTYEQYF | TGCGCCAGCAGCCAAGATCCCGGGACCTACGAGCAGTACTTC
. | . | TRBJ1-4 | TRBV7-9 | CATNPGHFNEKLFF | TGTGCCACCAACCCCGGACACTTTAATGAAAAACTGTTTTTT
many | TRBD2 | TRBJ2-1 | TRBV27 | CASSLGTSGNNEQFF | TGTGCCAGCAGTTTAGGGACTAGCGGCAACAATGAGCAGTTCTTC
. | TRBD2 | TRBJ2-3 | TRBV4-1 | CASSSRALAGGPPDTQYF | TGCGCCAGCAGCTCCCGTGCGCTAGCGGGGGGGCCCCCGGATACGCAGTATTTT
. | . | TRBJ1-3 | TRBV15 | CATSSSGAGNTIYF | TGTGCCACCAGCAGTTCAGGGGCTGGAAACACCATATATTTT
once | . | TRBJ2-1 | TRBV7-3 | CASSSPRSRGGEQFF | TGTGCCAGCAGCTCCCCCAGGAGCAGGGGTGGTGAGCAGTTCTTC
. | . | TRBJ1-1 | TRBV27 | CASSFLGEGTEAFF | TGTGCCAGCAGTTTTCTGGGGGAGGGCACTGAAGCTTTCTTT
. | TRBD2 | TRBJ2-3 | TRBV7-3 | CASRPGGTTDTQYF | TGTGCCAGCAGGCCGGGGGGTACCACAGATACGCAGTATTTT
. | TRBD1 | TRBJ1-2 | TRBV19 | CASSRDRGVYGYTF | TGTGCCAGTAGTCGGGACAGGGGAGTCTATGGCTACACCTTC
. | . | TRBJ1-4 | TRBV5-6 | CASSPTGFNEKLFF | TGTGCCAGCAGCCCGACAGGCTTTAATGAAAAACTGTTTTTT
. | TRBD1 | TRBJ1-6 | TRBV6-5 | CASRRTGLSPLHF | TGTGCCAGCAGACGGACAGGGCTTTCACCCCTCCACTTT
. | . | TRBJ2-2 | TRBV15 | CATSSRSGELFF | TGTGCCACCAGCAGTAGATCCGGGGAGCTGTTTTTT
. | . | TRBJ1-1 | TRBV10-3 | CAISREMNTEAFF | TGTGCCATATCACGGGAAATGAACACTGAAGCTTTCTTT
. | TRBD1 | TRBJ1-1 | TRBV7-3 | CASSSDRDTEAFF | TGTGCCAGCAGCTCTGACAGGGACACTGAAGCTTTCTTT
. | . | TRBJ1-1 | TRBV27 | CASSLEAGARNTEAFF | TGTGCCAGCAGTTTGGAGGCGGGGGCTCGGAACACTGAAGCTTTCTTT
. | TRBD1 | TRBJ1-2 | TRBV28 | CASSLSGQGGGYTF | TGTGCCAGCAGTTTATCCGGACAGGGGGGTGGCTACACCTTC
. | . | TRBJ2-7 | TRBV5-1 | CASSLTARGEQYF | TGCGCCAGCAGCTTGACCGCCCGGGGAGAGCAGTACTTC
. | . | TRBJ1-5 | TRBV2 | CASSKTGGQPQHF | TGTGCCAGCAGTAAGACAGGCGGGCAGCCCCAGCATTTT
. | TRBD1 | TRBJ1-1 | TRBV5-4 | CASSRGDRRVNTEAFF | TGTGCCAGCAGCAGAGGGGACAGGAGGGTGAACACTGAAGCTTTCTTT
. | . | TRBJ2-3 | TRBV7-3 | CASSSSGGDAQYF | TGTGCCAGCAGCTCATCGGGCGGGGACGCGCAGTATTTT
. | . | TRBJ1-5 | TRBV27 | CASTTFVRGAGSNQPQHF | TGTGCCAGCACCACTTTCGTTAGGGGCGCTGGGAGCAATCAGCCCCAGCATTTT
once | TRBD1 | TRBJ1-1 | TRBV28 | CAIKFLRDRIPFINPNTEAFF | TGTGCCATCAAGTTTCTCCGGGACAGGATTCCGTTTATTAACCCGAACACTGAAGCTTTCTTT
. | TRBD1 | TRBJ2-2 | TRBV28 | CASSLYPPGQTSNTGELFF | TGTGCCAGCAGTTTATATCCTCCGGGACAGACCTCGAACACCGGGGAGCTGTTTTTT
. | . | TRBJ1-1 | TRBV7-2 | CASSLGRVEAFF | TGTGCCAGCAGCTTAGGTCGGGTTGAAGCTTTCTTT
. | TRBD1 | TRBJ2-3 | TRBV5-1 | CASSMGQITDTQYF | TGCGCCAGCAGCATGGGACAGATCACAGATACGCAGTATTTT
. | TRBD1 | TRBJ1-5 | TRBV7-2 | CASSSPPDRVGQPQHF | TGTGCCAGCAGCTCCCCCCCCGACAGGGTCGGGCAGCCCCAGCATTTT
. | . | TRBJ1-2 | TRBV7-2 | CASSPPRARVIGYTF | TGTGCCAGCAGCCCCCCTCGGGCCAGGGTGATTGGCTACACCTTC
. | . | TRBJ2-4 | TRBV7-3 | CASSLSGENIQYF | TGTGCCAGCAGCTTAAGCGGGGAAAACATTCAGTACTTC
. | TRBD1 | TRBJ1-2 | TRBV4-1 | CASSAPGQGYGYTF | TGCGCCAGCAGCGCTCCGGGACAGGGGTATGGCTACACCTTC
. | . | TRBJ1-4 | TRBV28 | CASGTGTFNEKLFF | TGTGCCAGCGGGACCGGGACTTTTAATGAAAAACTGTTTTTT
. | TRBD2 | TRBJ2-1 | TRBV19 | CASSLPVMSGRHPNEQFF | TGTGCCAGTAGCCTTCCCGTCATGAGCGGGAGGCATCCCAATGAGCAGTTCTTC
once | . | TRBJ1-3 | TRBV5-1 | CASSHSGSTRGNTIYF | TGCGCCAGCAGCCACTCCGGGTCCACGAGAGGAAACACCATATATTTT
. | . | TRBJ1-6 | TRBV28 | CASIKGFNSPLHF | TGTGCCAGCATAAAGGGGTTCAATTCACCCCTCCACTTT
. | TRBD2 | TRBJ2-7 | TRBV2 | CASRPRTSLSHEQYF | TGTGCCAGCAGACCGAGGACTAGCTTAAGCCACGAGCAGTACTTC
. | TRBD2 | TRBJ2-2 | TRBV15 | CATSREGTSRANTGELFF | TGTGCCACCAGCAGAGAAGGGACTAGCAGGGCGAACACCGGGGAGCTGTTTTTT